What follows are 9 T cell receptor beta chains derived from one specimen sequenced in a study of T-cell reconstitution after alpha-beta-depleted transplantation in children. Preparation of the TCRbeta library used unique molecular identifiers. TCRdb redid the calling of the PCR reads with MiXCR, one entry per CDR3 protein. The table has some 260,000 distinct CDR3 sequences, 20% to 30% seen once. Sequencing was performed on PBMCs, mostly from graft donor cells, taken 360 days after TCRalphabeta/CD19-depleted stem cell transplant. The receptors were sampled from a female patient aged 2-15 years who had a stem cell transplant for congenital amegakaryocytic thrombocytopenia, so the T cells may come from the graft donor.

This clonotype occurred a few times. The genes are TRBV12-3 or TRBV12-4 and TRBJ1-5, with 7 bases aligning to TRBD1. J was trimmed by 1 base and V by 6 bases; bases with no gene match: 6. CDR3 length: 15 amino acids. The CDR3 protein is CASSPTGWSNQPQHF. CDR3 sequence (DNA): TGTGCCAGCAGCCCGACAGGGTGGAGCAATCAGCCCCAGCATTTT.

This clonotype was seen just once. The rearrangement joins TRBV5-5 to TRBJ2-1; D is possibly TRBD1 (6 bases). V lost 4 bases and J 8 bases, leaving 16 bases between the germline ends. Germline V gene sequence: CDR1 SGHKS, CDR2 YYEKEE (reference sequence). CDR3 length equals 14 residues. The CDR3: CASSIGQLRDEQFF. As DNA, the CDR3 is TGTGCCAGCAGCATCGGACAGCTTAGGGATGAGCAGTTCTTC.

This clonotype turned up a few times. The V call is TRBV29-1, the J call TRBJ1-2, with 8 nucleotides matching TRBD1. V dropped 0 bases and J dropped 6; count of bases not matched to a gene: 9. Germline CDR1 SQVTM, CDR2 ANQGSEA. The CDR3 sequence is 15 residues long. The CDR3 sequence is CSVEDSGRGRDGYTF. Here the CDR3 DNA reads TGCAGCGTTGAAGATTCGGGCAGGGGGCGAGATGGCTACACCTTC.

The chain employs TRBV6-1 and TRBJ2-5; 12 nucleotides line up with TRBD2. Trimming at V came to 7 bases and at J to 2 bases, leaving 5 bases not matched to a gene. The CDR3 has 15 amino acids. In germline, CDR1 is MNHNS, CDR2 SASEGT. The CDR3 loop is CASIPSGGVQETQYF. The CDR3 DNA follows: TGTGCCAGCATCCCTAGCGGGGGGGTTCAAGAGACCCAGTACTTC.

The chain links TRBV2 to TRBJ2-2; possibly TRBD1 or TRBD2 for D (5 bases each). With 6 bases removed from V and 0 bases from J, the gap between germline ends came to 8 bases. The germline CDR1 and CDR2 sequences are SNHLY and FYNNEI. This CDR3 region has 14 residues. The CDR3 is CASRGTANTGELFF. CDR3 sequence (DNA): TGTGCCAGCAGAGGGACCGCGAACACCGGGGAGCTGTTTTTT.

There are a few counts of this clonotype. V and J are TRBV7-9 and TRBJ2-3; unclear D gene. The CDR3 consists of 11 residues. Trimming took 3 bases from V and 6 from J, leaving 4 bases between them. The germline CDR1 and CDR2 sequences are SEHNR and FQNEAQ (reference sequence). For the CDR3, the DNA is TGTGCCAGCAGCTTTCCTGATACGCAGTATTTT. As protein: CASSFPDTQYF.

This clonotype was detected a few times. The rearrangement joins TRBV29-1 to TRBJ1-6, with 7 bases matching TRBD1. Germline V lookup: CDR1 SQVTM, CDR2 ANQGSEA. This CDR3 contains 16 residues. The ends lost 4 bases at V and 8 bases at J; junction bases unmatched: 14. CDR3 residues: CSVGALEGAGDSPLHF. CDR3 nucleotides: TGCAGCGTTGGGGCCCTGGAGGGGGCTGGGGATTCACCCCTCCACTTT. Looking up the rest from reference TRBV29-1 and TRBJ1-6 gives the full variable domain: SAVISQKPSRDICQRGTSLTIQCQVDSQVTMMFWYRQQPGQSLTLIATANQGSEATYESGFVIDKFPISRPNLTFSTLTVSNMSPEDSSIYLCSVGALEGAGDSPLHFGNGTRLTVT.

The chain couples TRBV5-1 to TRBJ2-7; 9 bases agree with TRBD2. The CDR3 covers 15 residues. The germline V gene has CDR1 SGHRS and CDR2 YFSETQ. V dropped 0 bases and J dropped 2; count of bases not matched to a gene: 3. This chain's CDR3 is CASSLASGVAYEQYF. The CDR3 region has the DNA TGCGCCAGCAGCTTGGCTAGCGGGGTCGCCTACGAGCAGTACTTC.

This clonotype was seen a few times. The chain links TRBV20-1 to TRBJ2-7, with D unclear. V lost 0 bases, J lost 5 bases, and 11 bases lay in between. Looked up from germline, CDR1 is DFQATT and CDR2 is SNEGSKA (reference sequence). The CDR3 contains 13 residues. CDR3 amino acids: CSARDSVIDEQYF. The DNA of the CDR3 is TGCAGTGCTAGAGATTCCGTAATTGACGAGCAGTACTTC.